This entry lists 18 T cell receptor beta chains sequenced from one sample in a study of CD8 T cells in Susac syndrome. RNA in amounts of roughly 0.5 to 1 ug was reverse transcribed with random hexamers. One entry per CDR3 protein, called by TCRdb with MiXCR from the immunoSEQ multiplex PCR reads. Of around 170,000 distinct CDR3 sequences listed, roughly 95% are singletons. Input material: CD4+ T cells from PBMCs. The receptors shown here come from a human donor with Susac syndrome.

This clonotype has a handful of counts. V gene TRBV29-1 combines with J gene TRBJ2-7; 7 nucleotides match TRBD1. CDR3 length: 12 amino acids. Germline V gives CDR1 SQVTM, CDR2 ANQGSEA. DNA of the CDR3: TGCAGTTTTCGACAGGGACCCTACGAGCAGTACTTC. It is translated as CSFRQGPYEQYF.

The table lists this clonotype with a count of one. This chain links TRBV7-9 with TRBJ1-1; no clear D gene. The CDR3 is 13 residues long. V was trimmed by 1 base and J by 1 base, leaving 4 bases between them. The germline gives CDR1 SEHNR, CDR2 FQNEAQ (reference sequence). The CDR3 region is CASSLVENTEAFF. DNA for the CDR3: TGTGCCAGCAGCTTAGTAGAGAACACTGAAGCTTTCTTT.

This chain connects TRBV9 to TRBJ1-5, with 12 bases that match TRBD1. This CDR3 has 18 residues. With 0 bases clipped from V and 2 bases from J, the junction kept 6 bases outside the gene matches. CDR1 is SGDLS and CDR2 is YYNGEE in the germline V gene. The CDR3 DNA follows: TGTGCCAGCAGCGTAGCCCGGGACAGGGGGCATGGCAATCAGCCCCAGCATTTT. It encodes CASSVARDRGHGNQPQHF.

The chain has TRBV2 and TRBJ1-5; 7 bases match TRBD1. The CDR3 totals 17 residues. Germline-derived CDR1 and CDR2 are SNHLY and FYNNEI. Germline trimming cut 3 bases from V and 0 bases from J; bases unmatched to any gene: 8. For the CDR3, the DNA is TGTGCCAGCAGTGACCGCAGGGGGAGTTATAGCAATCAGCCCCAGCATTTT. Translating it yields CASSDRRGSYSNQPQHF.

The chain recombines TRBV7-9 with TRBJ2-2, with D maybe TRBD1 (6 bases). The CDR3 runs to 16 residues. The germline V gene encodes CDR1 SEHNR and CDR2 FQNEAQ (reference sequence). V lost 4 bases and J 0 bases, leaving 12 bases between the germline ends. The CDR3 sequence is CASSSRDTPNTGELFF. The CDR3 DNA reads TGTGCCAGCAGCTCCCGGGACACTCCGAACACCGGGGAGCTGTTTTTT.

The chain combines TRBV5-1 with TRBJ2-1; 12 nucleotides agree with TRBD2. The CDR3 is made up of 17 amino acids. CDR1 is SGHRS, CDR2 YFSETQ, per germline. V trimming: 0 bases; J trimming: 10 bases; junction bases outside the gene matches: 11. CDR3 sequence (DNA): TGCGCCAGCAGCTTGGCCCGGGTTAGCGGACTAGCGGGAGAGCAGTTCTTC. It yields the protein CASSLARVSGLAGEQFF.

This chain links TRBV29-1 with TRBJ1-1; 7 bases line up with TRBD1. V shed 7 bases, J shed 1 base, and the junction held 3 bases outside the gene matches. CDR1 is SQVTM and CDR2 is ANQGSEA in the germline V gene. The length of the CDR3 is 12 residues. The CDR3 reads CSAGTANTEAFF. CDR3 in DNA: TGCAGCGCCGGGACAGCGAACACTGAAGCTTTCTTT.

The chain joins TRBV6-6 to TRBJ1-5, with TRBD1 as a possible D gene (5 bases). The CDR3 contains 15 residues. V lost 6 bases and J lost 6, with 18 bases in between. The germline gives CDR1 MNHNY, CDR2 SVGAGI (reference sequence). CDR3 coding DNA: TGTGCCAGCAGACTCTCAGGGTCTGATGCTCAGCCCCAGCATTTT. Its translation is CASRLSGSDAQPQHF.

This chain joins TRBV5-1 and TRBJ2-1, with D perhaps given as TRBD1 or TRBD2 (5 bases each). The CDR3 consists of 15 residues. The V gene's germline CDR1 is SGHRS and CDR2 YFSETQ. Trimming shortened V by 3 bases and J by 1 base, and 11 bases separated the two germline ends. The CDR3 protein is CASSSGTASYNEQFF. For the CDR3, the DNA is TGCGCCAGCAGCTCCGGGACGGCATCCTACAATGAGCAGTTCTTC.

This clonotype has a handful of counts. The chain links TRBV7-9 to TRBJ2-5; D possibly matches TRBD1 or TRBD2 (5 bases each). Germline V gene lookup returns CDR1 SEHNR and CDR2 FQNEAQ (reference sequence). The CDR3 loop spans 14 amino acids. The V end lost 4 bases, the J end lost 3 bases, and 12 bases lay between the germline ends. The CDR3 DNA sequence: TGTGCCAGCAGCTCGTCCGGGACGAAAGAGACCCAGTACTTC. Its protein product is CASSSSGTKETQYF. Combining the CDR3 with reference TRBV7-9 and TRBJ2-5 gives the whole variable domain DTGVSQNPRHKITKRGQNVTFRCDPISEHNRLYWYRQTLGQGPEFLTYFQNEAQLEKSRLLSDRFSAERPKGSFSTLEIQRTEQGDSAMYLCASSSSGTKETQYFGPGTRLLVL.

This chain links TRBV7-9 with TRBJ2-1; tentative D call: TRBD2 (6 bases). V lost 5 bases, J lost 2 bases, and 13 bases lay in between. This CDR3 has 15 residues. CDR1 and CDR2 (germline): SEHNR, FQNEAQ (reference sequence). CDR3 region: CASSPLGGTYNEQFF. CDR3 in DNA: TGTGCCAGCAGCCCCTTGGGGGGTACCTACAATGAGCAGTTCTTC.

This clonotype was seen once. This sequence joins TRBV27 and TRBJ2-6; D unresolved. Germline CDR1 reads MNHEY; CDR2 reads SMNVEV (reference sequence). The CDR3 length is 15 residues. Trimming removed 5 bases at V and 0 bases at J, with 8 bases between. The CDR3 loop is CASSELSSGANVLTF. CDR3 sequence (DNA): TGTGCCAGCAGTGAACTCAGCTCTGGGGCCAACGTCCTGACTTTC.

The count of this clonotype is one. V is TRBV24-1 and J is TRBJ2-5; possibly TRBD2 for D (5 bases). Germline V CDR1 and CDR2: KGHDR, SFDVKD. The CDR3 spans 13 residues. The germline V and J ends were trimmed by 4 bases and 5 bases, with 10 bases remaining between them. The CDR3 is CATSDVVAETQYF. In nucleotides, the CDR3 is TGTGCCACCAGTGACGTAGTAGCGGAGACCCAGTACTTC.

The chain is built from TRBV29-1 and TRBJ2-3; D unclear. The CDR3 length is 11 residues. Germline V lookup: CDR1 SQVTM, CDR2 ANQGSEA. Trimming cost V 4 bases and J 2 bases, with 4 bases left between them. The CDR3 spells CSVVLTDTQYF. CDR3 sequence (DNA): TGCAGCGTTGTCCTCACAGATACGCAGTATTTT.

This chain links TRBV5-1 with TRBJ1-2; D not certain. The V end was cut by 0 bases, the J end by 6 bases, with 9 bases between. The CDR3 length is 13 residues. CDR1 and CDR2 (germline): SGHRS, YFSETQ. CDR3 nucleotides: TGCGCCAGCAGCTTGGCATCCTTGGATGGCTACACCTTC. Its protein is CASSLASLDGYTF.

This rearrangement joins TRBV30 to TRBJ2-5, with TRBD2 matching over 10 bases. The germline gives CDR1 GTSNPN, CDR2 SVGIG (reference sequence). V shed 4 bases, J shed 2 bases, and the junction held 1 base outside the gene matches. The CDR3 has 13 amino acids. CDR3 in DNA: TGTGCCTGGACTAGCGGGAGTCAAGAGACCCAGTACTTC. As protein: CAWTSGSQETQYF.

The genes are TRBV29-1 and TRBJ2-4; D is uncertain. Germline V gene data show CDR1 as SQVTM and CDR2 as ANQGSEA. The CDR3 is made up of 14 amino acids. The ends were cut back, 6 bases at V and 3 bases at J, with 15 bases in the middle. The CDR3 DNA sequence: TGCAGCGTGAACACCGACCTAGGCAAAAACATTCAGTACTTC. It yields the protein CSVNTDLGKNIQYF.

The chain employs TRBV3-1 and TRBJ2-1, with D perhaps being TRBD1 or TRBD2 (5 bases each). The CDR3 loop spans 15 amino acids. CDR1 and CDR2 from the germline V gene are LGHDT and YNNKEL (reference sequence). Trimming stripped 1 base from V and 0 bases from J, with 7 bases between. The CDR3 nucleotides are TGTGCCAGCAGCCAAGGGGGGAACTCCTACAATGAGCAGTTCTTC. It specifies CASSQGGNSYNEQFF.